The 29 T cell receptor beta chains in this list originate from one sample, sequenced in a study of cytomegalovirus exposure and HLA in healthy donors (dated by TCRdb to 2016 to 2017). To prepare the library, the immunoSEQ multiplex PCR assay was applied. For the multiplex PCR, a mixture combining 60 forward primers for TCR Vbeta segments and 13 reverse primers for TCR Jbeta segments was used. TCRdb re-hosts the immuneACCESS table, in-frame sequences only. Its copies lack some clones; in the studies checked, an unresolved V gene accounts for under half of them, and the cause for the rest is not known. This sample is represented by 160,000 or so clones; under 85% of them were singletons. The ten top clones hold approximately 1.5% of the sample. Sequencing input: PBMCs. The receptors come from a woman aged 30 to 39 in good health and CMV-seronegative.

The CDR3 sequence: CASSLSAGFYTEAFF. The DNA of the CDR3 is TGTGCCAGCAGTTTATCAGCGGGGTTCTACACTGAAGCTTTCTTT. The genes are TRBV28 and TRBJ1-1; no definite D call. This CDR3 region has 15 residues. Trimming shortened V by 1 base and J by 3 bases, and 12 bases separated the two germline ends. From germline, CDR1 is MDHEN and CDR2 SYDVKM.

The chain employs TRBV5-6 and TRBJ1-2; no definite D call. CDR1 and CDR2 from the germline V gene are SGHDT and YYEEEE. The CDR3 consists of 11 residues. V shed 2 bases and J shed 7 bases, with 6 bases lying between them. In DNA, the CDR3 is TGTGCCAGCAGCTTTTCGGGTGGCTACACCTTC. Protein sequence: CASSFSGGYTF.

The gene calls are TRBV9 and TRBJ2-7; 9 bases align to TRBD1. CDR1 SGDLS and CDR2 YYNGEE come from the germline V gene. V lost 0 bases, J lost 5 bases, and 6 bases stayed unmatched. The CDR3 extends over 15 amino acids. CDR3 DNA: TGTGCCAGCAGCGTAGACAGGGGGCGGATCCACGAGCAGTACTTC. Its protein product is CASSVDRGRIHEQYF.

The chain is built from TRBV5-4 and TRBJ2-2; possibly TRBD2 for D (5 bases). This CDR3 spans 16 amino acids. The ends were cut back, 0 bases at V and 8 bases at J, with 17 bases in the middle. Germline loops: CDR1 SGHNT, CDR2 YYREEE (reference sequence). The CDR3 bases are TGTGCCAGCAGCTTGGGGTTCGGAGGAGGAGGAGGGGAGCTGTTTTTT. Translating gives CASSLGFGGGGGELFF.

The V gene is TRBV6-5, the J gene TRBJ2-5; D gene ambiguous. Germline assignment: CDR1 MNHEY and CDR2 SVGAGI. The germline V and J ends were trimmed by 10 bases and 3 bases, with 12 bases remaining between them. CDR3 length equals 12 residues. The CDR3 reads CATRDGEETQYF. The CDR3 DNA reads TGTGCCACCCGAGACGGAGAAGAGACCCAGTACTTC.

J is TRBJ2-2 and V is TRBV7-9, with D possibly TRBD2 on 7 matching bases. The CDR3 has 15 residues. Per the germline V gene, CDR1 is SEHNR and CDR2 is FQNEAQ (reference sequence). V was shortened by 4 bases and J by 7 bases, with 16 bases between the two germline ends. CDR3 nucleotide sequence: TGTGCCAGCAGCTCCAGAGGGGGGGCCGGCGGGGAGCTGTTTTTT. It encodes CASSSRGGAGGELFF.

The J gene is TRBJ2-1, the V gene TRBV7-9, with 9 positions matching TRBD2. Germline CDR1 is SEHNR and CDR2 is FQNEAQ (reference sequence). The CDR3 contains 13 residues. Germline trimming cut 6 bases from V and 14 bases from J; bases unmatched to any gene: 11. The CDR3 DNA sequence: TGTGCCAGCAGTCCTTTGGGTAGCGGGGGAGAGTTCTTC. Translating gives CASSPLGSGGEFF.

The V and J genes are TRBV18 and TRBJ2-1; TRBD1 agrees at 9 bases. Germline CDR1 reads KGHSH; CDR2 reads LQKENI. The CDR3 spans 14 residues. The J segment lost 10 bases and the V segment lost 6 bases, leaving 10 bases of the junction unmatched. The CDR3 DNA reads TGTGCCAGCTCGATCGACAGGGGGGACAGGGAGCAGTTCTTC. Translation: CASSIDRGDREQFF.

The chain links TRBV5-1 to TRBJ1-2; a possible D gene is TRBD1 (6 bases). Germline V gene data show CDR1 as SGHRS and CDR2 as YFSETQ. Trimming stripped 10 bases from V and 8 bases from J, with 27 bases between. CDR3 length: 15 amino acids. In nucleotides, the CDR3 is TGCGCCTCCAAACAGGGCCCGACTGAAGATATCGGCTACACCTTC. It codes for CASKQGPTEDIGYTF.

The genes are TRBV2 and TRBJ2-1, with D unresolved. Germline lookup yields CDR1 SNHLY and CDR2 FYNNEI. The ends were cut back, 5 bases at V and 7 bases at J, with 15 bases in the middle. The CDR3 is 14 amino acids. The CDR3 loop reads CASSPLNPGNEQFF. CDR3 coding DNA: TGTGCCAGCAGTCCCTTGAACCCAGGTAATGAGCAGTTCTTC. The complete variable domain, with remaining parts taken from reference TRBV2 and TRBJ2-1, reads EPEVTQTPSHQVTQMGQEVILRCVPISNHLYFYWYRQILGQKVEFLVSFYNNEISEKSEIFDDQFSVERPDGSNFTLKIRSTKLEDSAMYFCASSPLNPGNEQFFGPGTRLTVL.

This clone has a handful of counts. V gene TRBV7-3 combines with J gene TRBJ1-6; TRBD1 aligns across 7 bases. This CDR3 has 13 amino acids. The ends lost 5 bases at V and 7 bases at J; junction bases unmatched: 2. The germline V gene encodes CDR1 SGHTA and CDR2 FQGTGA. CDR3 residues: CASSAGGNSPLHF. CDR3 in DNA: TGTGCCAGCAGCGCAGGGGGGAATTCACCCCTCCACTTT.

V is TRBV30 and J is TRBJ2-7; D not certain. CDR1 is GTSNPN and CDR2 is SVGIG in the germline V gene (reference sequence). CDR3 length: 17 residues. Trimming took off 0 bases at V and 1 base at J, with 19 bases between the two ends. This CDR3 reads CAWSVTAHYLPSYEQYF. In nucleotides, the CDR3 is TGTGCCTGGAGTGTAACGGCCCACTACCTTCCTTCCTACGAGCAGTACTTC.

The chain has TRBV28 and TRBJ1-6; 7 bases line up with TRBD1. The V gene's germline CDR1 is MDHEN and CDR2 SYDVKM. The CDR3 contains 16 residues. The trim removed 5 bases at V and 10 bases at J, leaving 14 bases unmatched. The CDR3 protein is CASSGNRGWLLSPLHF. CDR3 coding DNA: TGTGCCAGCAGTGGAAACAGGGGTTGGTTATTATCACCCCTCCACTTT.

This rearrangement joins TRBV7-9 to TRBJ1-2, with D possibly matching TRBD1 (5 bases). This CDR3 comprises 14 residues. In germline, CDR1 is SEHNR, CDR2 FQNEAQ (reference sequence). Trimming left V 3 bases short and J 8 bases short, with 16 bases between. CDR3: CASSLVKDIGGYTF. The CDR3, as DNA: TGTGCCAGCAGCTTGGTTAAGGACATAGGGGGCTACACCTTC.

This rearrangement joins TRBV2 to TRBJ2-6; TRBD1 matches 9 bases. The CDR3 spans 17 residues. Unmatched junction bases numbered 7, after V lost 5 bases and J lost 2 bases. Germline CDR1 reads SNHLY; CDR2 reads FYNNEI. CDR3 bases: TGTGCCAGCAGTCGGACAGGGGAGGGTACTGGGGCCAACGTCCTGACTTTC. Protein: CASSRTGEGTGANVLTF.

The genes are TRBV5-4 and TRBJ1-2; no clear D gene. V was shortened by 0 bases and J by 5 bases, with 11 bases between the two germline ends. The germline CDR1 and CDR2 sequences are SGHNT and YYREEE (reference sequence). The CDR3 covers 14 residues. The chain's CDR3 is CASSLVGGKYGYTF. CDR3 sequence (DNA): TGTGCCAGCAGCTTGGTAGGAGGGAAATATGGCTACACCTTC.

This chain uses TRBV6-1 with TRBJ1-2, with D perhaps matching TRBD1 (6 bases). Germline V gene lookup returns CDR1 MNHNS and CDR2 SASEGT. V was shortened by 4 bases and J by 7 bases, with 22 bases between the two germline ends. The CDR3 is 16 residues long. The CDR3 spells CASSAFSRSGHSGYTF. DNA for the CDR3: TGTGCCAGCAGTGCCTTCTCGCGGTCGGGACATAGTGGCTACACCTTC.

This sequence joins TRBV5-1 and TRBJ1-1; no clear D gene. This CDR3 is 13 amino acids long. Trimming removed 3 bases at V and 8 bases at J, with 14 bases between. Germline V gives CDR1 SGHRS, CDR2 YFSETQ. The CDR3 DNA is TGCGCCAGCAGCTACTCCTCACTCCGCGAAGCTTTCTTT. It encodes CASSYSSLREAFF.

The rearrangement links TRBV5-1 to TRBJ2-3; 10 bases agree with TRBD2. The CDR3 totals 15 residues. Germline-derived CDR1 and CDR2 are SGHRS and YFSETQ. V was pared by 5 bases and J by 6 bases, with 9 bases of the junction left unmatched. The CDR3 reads CASSQSGGARDTQYF. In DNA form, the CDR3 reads TGCGCCAGCAGTCAAAGCGGGGGGGCCAGGGATACGCAGTATTTT.

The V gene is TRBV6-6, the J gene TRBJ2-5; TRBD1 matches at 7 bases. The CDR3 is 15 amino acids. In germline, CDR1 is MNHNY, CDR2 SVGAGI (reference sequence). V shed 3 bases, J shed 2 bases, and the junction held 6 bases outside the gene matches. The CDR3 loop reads CASSYKGTEQETQYF. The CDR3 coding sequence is TGTGCCAGCAGTTATAAAGGGACAGAACAAGAGACCCAGTACTTC.

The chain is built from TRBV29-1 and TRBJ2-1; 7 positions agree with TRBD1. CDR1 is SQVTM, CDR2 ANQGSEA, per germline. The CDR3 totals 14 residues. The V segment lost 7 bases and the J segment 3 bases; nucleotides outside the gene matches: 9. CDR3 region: CSAQSGDSYNEQFF. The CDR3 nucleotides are TGCAGCGCACAATCCGGGGACAGCTACAATGAGCAGTTCTTC.

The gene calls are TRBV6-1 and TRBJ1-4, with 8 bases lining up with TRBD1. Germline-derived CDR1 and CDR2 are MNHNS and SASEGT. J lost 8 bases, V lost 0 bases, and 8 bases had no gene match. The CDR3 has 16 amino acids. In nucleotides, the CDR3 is TGTGCCAGCAGTGAAGCTTCGGGACAGGTGTACGAAAAACTGTTTTTT. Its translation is CASSEASGQVYEKLFF.

The CDR3 protein is CASSLVGPGDHEQYF. The CDR3 DNA reads TGTGCCAGCAGCTTAGTCGGACCAGGGGACCACGAGCAGTACTTC. The chain has TRBV11-2 and TRBJ2-7; maybe TRBD1 (6 bases). The CDR3 is made up of 15 amino acids. The germline gives CDR1 SGHAT, CDR2 FQNNGV. The V and J ends lost 1 base and 5 bases respectively, with 15 bases between them.

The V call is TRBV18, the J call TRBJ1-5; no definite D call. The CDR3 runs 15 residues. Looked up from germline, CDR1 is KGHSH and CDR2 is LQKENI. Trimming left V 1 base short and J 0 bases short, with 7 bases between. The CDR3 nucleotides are TGTGCCAGCTCACCACTGGGAGATAGCAATCAGCCCCAGCATTTT. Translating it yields CASSPLGDSNQPQHF. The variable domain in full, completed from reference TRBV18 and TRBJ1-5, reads NAGVMQNPRHLVRRRGQEARLRCSPMKGHSHVYWYRQLPEEGLKFMVYLQKENIIDESGMPKERFSAEFPKEGPSILRIQQVVRGDSAAYFCASSPLGDSNQPQHFGDGTRLSIL.

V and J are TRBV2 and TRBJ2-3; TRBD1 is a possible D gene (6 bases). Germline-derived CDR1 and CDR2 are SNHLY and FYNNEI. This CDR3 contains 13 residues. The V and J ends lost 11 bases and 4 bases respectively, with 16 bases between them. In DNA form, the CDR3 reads TGTGCCTTACAGGGATCCTTGGCAGATACGCAGTATTTT. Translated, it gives CALQGSLADTQYF.

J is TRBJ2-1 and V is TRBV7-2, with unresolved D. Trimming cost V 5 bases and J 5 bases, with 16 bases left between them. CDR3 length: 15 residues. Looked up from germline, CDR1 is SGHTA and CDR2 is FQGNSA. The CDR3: CASSHESTGNNEQFF. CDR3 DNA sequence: TGTGCCAGCAGCCACGAAAGTACGGGTAACAATGAGCAGTTCTTC. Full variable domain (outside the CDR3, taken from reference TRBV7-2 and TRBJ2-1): GAGVSQSPSNKVTEKGKDVELRCDPISGHTALYWYRQSLGQGLEFLIYFQGNSAPDKSGLPSDRFSAERTGGSVSTLTIQRTQQEDSAVYLCASSHESTGNNEQFFGPGTRLTVL.

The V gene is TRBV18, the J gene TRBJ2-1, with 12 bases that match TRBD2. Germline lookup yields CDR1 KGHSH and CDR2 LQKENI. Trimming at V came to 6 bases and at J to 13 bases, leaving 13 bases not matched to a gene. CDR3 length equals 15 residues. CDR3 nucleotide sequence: TGTGCCAGCTCGCCTAGCGGGGGGGAAACTAAAGAACAGTTCTTC. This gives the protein CASSPSGGETKEQFF.

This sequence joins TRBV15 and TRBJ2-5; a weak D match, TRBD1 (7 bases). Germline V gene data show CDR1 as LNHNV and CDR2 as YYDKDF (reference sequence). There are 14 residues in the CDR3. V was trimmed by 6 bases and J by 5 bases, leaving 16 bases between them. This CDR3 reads CATSQGGLGETQYF. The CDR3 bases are TGTGCCACCAGTCAGGGGGGCCTGGGGGAGACCCAGTACTTC.

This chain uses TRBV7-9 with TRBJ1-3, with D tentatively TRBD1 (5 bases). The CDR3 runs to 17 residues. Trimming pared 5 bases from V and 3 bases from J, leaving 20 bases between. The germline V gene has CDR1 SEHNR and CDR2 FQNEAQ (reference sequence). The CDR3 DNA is TGTGCCAGCAGCCGACAGCTCCCATTGTCCTATGGAAACACCATATATTTT. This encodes CASSRQLPLSYGNTIYF.